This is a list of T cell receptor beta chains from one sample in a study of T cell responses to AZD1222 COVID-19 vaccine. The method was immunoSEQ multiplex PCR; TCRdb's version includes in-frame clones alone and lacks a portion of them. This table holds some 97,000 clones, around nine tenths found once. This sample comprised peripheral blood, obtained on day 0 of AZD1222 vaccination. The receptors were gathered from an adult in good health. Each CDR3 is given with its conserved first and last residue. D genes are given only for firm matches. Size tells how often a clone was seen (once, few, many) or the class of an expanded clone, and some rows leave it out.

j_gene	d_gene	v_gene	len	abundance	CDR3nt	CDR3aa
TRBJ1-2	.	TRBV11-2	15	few	TGTGCCAGCAGCTTAGCCCGGATAGGGCAGGGTGGCTACACCTTC	CASSLARIGQGGYTF
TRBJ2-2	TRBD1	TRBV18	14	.	TGTGCCAGCGGAGGACAGGTCGACACCGGGGAGCTGTTTTTT	CASGGQVDTGELFF
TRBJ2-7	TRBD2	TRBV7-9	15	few	TGTGCCAGCAGCCCCCCCCAGCGGGGGCCGGCAGAGCAGTACTTC	CASSPPQRGPAEQYF
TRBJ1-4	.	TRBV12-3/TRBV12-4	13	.	TGTGCCAGCAGCTGGCGGGGTTCTCAAAAACTGTTTTTT	CASSWRGSQKLFF
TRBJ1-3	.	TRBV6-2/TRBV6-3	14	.	TGTGCCAGCAGTTCCAACGAGGTGGGAAACACCATATATTTT	CASSSNEVGNTIYF
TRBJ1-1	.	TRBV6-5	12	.	TGTGCCAGCGATACCAGGGACACTGAAGCTTTCTTT	CASDTRDTEAFF
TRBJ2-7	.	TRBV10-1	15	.	TGCGCCAGCAGGTGGAGGACAGCGGACTGCGGCGAGCAGTACTTC	CASRWRTADCGEQYF
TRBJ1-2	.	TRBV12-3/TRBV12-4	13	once	TGTGCCAGCAGCCTGAGTTATAACTATGGCTACACCTTC	CASSLSYNYGYTF
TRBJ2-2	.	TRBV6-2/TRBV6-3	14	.	TGTGCCAGCAGTACACTGCTTGGGGCCGGGGAGCTGTTTTTT	CASSTLLGAGELFF
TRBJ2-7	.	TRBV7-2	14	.	TGTGCCAGCAGCTTAGATCGGGTCTCGTACGAGCAGTACTTC	CASSLDRVSYEQYF
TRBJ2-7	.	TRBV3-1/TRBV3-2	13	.	TGTGCCAGCAGCGACCGTTCACTTTACGAGCAGTACTTC	CASSDRSLYEQYF
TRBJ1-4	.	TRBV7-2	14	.	TGTGCCAGCGGAGGCTCTGTTGGTAATGAAAAACTGTTTTTT	CASGGSVGNEKLFF
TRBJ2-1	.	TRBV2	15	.	TGTGCCAGCAGTGAAGATTCTGGGGGTGAGAATGAGCAGTTCTTC	CASSEDSGGENEQFF
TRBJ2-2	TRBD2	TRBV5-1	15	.	TGCGCCAGCAGCTTACGCGGGGGGTACACCGGGGAGCTGTTTTTT	CASSLRGGYTGELFF
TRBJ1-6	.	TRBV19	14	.	TGTGCCAGTAGACACAACACCCGGGATTCACCCCTCCACTTT	CASRHNTRDSPLHF
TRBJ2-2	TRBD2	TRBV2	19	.	TGTGCCAGCAGTGGAAGGGAGACTAGCGGGAGGGATACCACCGGGGAGCTGTTTTTT	CASSGRETSGRDTTGELFF
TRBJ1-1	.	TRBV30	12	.	TGTGCCTGGAGTGTAGCGAGGACTGAAGCTTTCTTT	CAWSVARTEAFF
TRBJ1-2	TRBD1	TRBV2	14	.	TGTGCCAGCACTCTAAAGGGGGCGAGGGATGGCTACACCTTC	CASTLKGARDGYTF
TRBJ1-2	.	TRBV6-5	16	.	TGTGCCAGCAGTTTCCTAAGGGGTTCAGCTAACTATGGCTACACCTTC	CASSFLRGSANYGYTF
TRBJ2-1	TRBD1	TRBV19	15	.	TGTGCCAGTAATTCGAGGGGGCGGTCGCTCAATGAGCAGTTCTTC	CASNSRGRSLNEQFF
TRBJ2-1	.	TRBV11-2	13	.	TGTGCCAGCAGCCTCGAGGATAACAATGAGCAGTTCTTC	CASSLEDNNEQFF
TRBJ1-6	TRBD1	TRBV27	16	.	TGTGCCAGCAGGGCCCTGGGACAGGGCGATAATTCACCCCTCCACTTT	CASRALGQGDNSPLHF
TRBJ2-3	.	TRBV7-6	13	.	TGTGCCAGCAGCCCAGGACCACTAGATGCGCAGTATTTT	CASSPGPLDAQYF
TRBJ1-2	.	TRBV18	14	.	TGTGCCAGCTCACCACCGAACGGGGGCCATGGCTACACCTTC	CASSPPNGGHGYTF
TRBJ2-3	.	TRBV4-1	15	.	TGCGCCAGCAGCCAAGGGGGACTCGGCACAGATACGCAGTATTTT	CASSQGGLGTDTQYF
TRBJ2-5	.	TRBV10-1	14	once	TGCGCCAGCAGCCAGGGACCTCCACAAGAGACCCAGTACTTC	CASSQGPPQETQYF
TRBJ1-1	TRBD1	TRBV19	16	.	TGTGCCAGTAGTCGGCGACAGGGCCAACTGAACACTGAAGCTTTCTTT	CASSRRQGQLNTEAFF
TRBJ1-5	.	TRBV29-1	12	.	TGCAGCGTTGGGGGGGCTGAGCAGCCCCAGCATTTT	CSVGGAEQPQHF
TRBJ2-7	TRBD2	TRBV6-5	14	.	TGTGCCAGCAGTTACGGAAGCGGGGGCTACGAGCAGTACTTC	CASSYGSGGYEQYF
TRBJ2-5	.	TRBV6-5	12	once	TGTGCCAGCAGGAACAGGGCGGAGACCCAGTACTTC	CASRNRAETQYF
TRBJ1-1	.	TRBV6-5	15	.	TGTGCCAGCAGTCAGGGTACTAACGAGGGCACTGAAGCTTTCTTT	CASSQGTNEGTEAFF
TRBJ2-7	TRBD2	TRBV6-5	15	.	TGTGCCACCTCTCCCCCATTAGCGGGTAGCTACGAGCAGTACTTC	CATSPPLAGSYEQYF
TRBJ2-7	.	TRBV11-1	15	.	TGTGCCAGCAGCCCCGGGGAGTACAGCTCCTACGAGCAGTACTTC	CASSPGEYSSYEQYF
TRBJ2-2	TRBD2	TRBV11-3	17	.	TGTGCCAGCAGTCCTAGCGGGAGTGCGGTTGTTACCGGGGAGCTGTTTTTT	CASSPSGSAVVTGELFF
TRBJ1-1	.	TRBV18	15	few	TGTGCCAGCTCCCCCGTGGCTTTGGCGAACACTGAAGCTTTCTTT	CASSPVALANTEAFF
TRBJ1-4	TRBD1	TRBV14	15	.	TGTGCCAGCAGCCGCATGGGACAGGGAGGTGAAAAACTGTTTTTT	CASSRMGQGGEKLFF
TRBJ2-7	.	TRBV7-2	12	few	TGTGCCAGCAGCCCAACTACCTACGAGCAGTACTTC	CASSPTTYEQYF